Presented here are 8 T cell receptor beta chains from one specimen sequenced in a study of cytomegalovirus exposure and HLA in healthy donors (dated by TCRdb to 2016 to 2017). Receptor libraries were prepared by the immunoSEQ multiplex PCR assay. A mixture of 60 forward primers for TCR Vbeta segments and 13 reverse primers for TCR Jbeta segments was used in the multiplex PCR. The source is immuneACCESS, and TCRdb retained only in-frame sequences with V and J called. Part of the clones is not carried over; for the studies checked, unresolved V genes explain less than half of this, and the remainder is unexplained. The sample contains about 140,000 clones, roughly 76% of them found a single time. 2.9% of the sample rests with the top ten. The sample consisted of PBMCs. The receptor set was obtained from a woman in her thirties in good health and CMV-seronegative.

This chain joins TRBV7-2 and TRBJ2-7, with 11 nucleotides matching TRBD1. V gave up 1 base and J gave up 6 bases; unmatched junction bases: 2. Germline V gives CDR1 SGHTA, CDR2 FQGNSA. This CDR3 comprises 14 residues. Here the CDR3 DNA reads TGTGCCAGCAGCTTAGTAGGGACAGGGGGCGAGCAGTACTTC. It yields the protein CASSLVGTGGEQYF.

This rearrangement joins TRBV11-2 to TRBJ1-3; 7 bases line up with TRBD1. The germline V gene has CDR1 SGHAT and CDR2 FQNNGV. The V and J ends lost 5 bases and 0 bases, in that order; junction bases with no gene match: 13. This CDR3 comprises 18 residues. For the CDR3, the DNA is TGTGCCAGCAGCAAGGGACAGCGGACCTGGGGCTCTGGAAACACCATATATTTT. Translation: CASSKGQRTWGSGNTIYF. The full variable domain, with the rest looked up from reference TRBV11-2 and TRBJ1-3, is EAGVAQSPRYKIIEKRQSVAFWCNPISGHATLYWYQQILGQGPKLLIQFQNNGVVDDSQLPKDRFSAERLKGVDSTLKIQPAKLEDSAVYLCASSKGQRTWGSGNTIYFGEGSWLTVV.

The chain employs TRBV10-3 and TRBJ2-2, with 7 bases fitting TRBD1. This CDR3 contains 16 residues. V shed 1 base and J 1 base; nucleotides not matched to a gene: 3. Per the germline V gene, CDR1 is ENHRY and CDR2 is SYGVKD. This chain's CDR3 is CAISEYGTENTGELFF. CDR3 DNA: TGTGCCATCAGTGAGTACGGGACAGAGAACACCGGGGAGCTGTTTTTT.

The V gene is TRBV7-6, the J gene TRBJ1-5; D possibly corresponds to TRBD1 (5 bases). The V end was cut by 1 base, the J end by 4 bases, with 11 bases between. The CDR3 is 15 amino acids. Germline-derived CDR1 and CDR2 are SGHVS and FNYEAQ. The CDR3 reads CASSLGVGGNQPQHF. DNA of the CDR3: TGTGCCAGCAGCTTAGGCGTCGGGGGAAATCAGCCCCAGCATTTT.

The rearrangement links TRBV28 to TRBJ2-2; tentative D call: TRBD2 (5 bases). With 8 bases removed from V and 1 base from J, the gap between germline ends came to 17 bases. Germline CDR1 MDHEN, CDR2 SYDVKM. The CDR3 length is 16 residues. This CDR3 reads CASGPSERMNTGELFF. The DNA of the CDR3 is TGTGCCAGCGGCCCCTCCGAGCGGATGAACACCGGGGAGCTGTTTTTT.

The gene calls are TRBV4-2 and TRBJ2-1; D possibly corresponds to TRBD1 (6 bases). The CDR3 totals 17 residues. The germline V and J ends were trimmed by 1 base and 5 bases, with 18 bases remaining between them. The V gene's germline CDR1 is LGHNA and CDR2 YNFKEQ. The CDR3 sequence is CASSQGPRQATDNEQFF. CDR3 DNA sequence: TGTGCCAGCAGCCAAGGCCCCCGACAGGCGACGGACAATGAGCAGTTCTTC.

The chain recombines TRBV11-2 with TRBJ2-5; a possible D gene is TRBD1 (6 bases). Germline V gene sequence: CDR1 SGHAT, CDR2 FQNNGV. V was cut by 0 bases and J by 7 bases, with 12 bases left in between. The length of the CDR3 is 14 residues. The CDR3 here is CASSLEQGPATQYF. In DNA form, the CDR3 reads TGTGCCAGCAGCTTAGAACAGGGTCCTGCGACCCAGTACTTC.

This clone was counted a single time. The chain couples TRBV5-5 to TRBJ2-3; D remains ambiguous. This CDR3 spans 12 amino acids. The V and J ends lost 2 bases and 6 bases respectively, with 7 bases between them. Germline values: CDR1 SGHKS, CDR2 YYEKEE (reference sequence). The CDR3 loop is CASSLIVDTQYF. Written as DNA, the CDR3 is TGTGCCAGCAGCTTAATAGTTGATACGCAGTATTTT.